This is a list of T cell receptor beta chains from one sample in a study of blood T cell repertoires in COVID-19. The assay was immunoSEQ multiplex PCR, and TCRdb's table has in-frame clones only and misses some. Altogether 72,000 or so clones are present, roughly 82% being singletons, with the ten largest covering around 15%. The sequenced sample consisted of peripheral blood. The receptor source for this set is an elderly man with active COVID-19. Both conserved end residues are part of each CDR3. D genes are given only for firm matches. A clone size is listed for some rows: how often the clone was seen (once, few, many), or a class if it is expanded.

abundance: -; j_gene: TRBJ1-1; d_gene: TRBD1; v_gene: TRBV2; CDR3aa: CASTKGQVYTEAFF; CDR3nt: TGTGCCAGCACCAAGGGACAGGTTTACACTGAAGCTTTCTTT
abundance: few; j_gene: TRBJ1-2; d_gene: -; v_gene: TRBV7-9; CDR3aa: CASSLGPGVNYGYTF; CDR3nt: TGTGCCAGCAGCTTAGGGCCAGGGGTCAACTATGGCTACACCTTC
abundance: -; j_gene: TRBJ2-3; d_gene: TRBD2; v_gene: TRBV7-3; CDR3aa: CASRPSGTSTDTQYF; CDR3nt: TGTGCCAGCAGGCCTAGCGGTACTAGCACAGATACGCAGTATTTT
abundance: -; j_gene: TRBJ2-7; d_gene: -; v_gene: TRBV28; CDR3aa: CASSIQGTGYEQYF; CDR3nt: TGTGCCAGCAGTATACAGGGGACTGGGTACGAGCAGTACTTC
abundance: once; j_gene: TRBJ2-3; d_gene: -; v_gene: TRBV11-1; CDR3aa: CASSSIKPGTDTQYF; CDR3nt: TGTGCCAGCAGCTCTATAAAGCCGGGCACAGATACGCAGTATTTT
abundance: -; j_gene: TRBJ1-4; d_gene: -; v_gene: TRBV25-1; CDR3aa: CASSDLAATNEKLFF; CDR3nt: TGTGCCAGCAGTGATTTGGCCGCAACTAATGAAAAACTGTTTTTT
abundance: -; j_gene: TRBJ1-1; d_gene: -; v_gene: TRBV6-2/TRBV6-3; CDR3aa: CASSNGRNTEAFF; CDR3nt: TGTGCCAGCAGTAACGGTCGGAACACTGAAGCTTTCTTT
abundance: -; j_gene: TRBJ2-1; d_gene: -; v_gene: TRBV5-1; CDR3aa: CASSLDVGRRDEQFF; CDR3nt: TGCGCCAGCAGCTTGGATGTGGGCCGGAGGGATGAGCAGTTCTTC
abundance: -; j_gene: TRBJ2-3; d_gene: TRBD2; v_gene: TRBV11-3; CDR3aa: CASSVTSGRTDTQYF; CDR3nt: TGTGCCAGCAGCGTGACTAGCGGACGCACAGATACGCAGTATTTT
abundance: -; j_gene: TRBJ2-5; d_gene: TRBD1; v_gene: TRBV15; CDR3aa: CATSRDGQGQGPETQYF; CDR3nt: TGTGCCACCAGCAGAGATGGGCAAGGACAGGGTCCCGAGACCCAGTACTTC
abundance: -; j_gene: TRBJ2-3; d_gene: TRBD2; v_gene: TRBV7-2; CDR3aa: CASNPGLAGVDTQYF; CDR3nt: TGTGCCAGCAACCCGGGACTAGCGGGAGTAGATACGCAGTATTTT
abundance: once; j_gene: TRBJ2-7; d_gene: -; v_gene: TRBV29-1; CDR3aa: CSVAKTGTSYEQYF; CDR3nt: TGCAGCGTTGCCAAGACAGGAACGTCCTACGAGCAGTACTTC
abundance: -; j_gene: TRBJ2-3; d_gene: TRBD2; v_gene: TRBV12-5; CDR3aa: CASGSQLAGGSDTQYF; CDR3nt: TGTGCTAGTGGTTCTCAACTAGCGGGAGGGTCAGATACGCAGTATTTT
abundance: -; j_gene: TRBJ2-7; d_gene: TRBD2; v_gene: TRBV19; CDR3aa: CASSTSGGFYEQYF; CDR3nt: TGTGCCAGTTCGACTAGCGGGGGATTCTACGAGCAGTACTTC
abundance: -; j_gene: TRBJ2-7; d_gene: -; v_gene: TRBV19; CDR3aa: CASSIPGDSYEQYF; CDR3nt: TGTGCCAGTAGTATCCCAGGGGACTCCTACGAGCAGTACTTC
abundance: -; j_gene: TRBJ2-6; d_gene: -; v_gene: TRBV28; CDR3aa: CASSSSGSGANVLTF; CDR3nt: TGTGCCAGCAGTTCATCGGGCTCTGGGGCCAACGTCCTGACTTTC
abundance: -; j_gene: TRBJ1-6; d_gene: TRBD1; v_gene: TRBV6-6; CDR3aa: CASSLDRANNSPLHF; CDR3nt: TGTGCCAGCAGTTTAGACAGGGCCAATAATTCACCCCTCCACTTT
abundance: -; j_gene: TRBJ2-5; d_gene: TRBD1; v_gene: TRBV5-6; CDR3aa: CASSLDRGIETQYF; CDR3nt: TGTGCCAGCAGCTTAGACAGGGGAATAGAGACCCAGTACTTC
abundance: -; j_gene: TRBJ2-6; d_gene: -; v_gene: TRBV21-1; CDR3aa: CASSTARTGRFSGANVLTF; CDR3nt: TGTGCCAGCAGCACAGCGAGGACAGGGCGCTTCTCTGGGGCCAACGTCCTGACTTTC
abundance: few; j_gene: TRBJ1-1; d_gene: -; v_gene: TRBV9; CDR3aa: CASSVKGASTEAFF; CDR3nt: TGTGCCAGCAGCGTAAAAGGGGCCAGCACTGAAGCTTTCTTT
abundance: once; j_gene: TRBJ1-3; d_gene: -; v_gene: TRBV9; CDR3aa: CASSPRQTSGNTIYF; CDR3nt: TGTGCCAGCAGTCCTAGACAGACCTCTGGAAACACCATATATTTT
abundance: -; j_gene: TRBJ2-7; d_gene: -; v_gene: TRBV3-1/TRBV3-2; CDR3aa: CASSDGGSSYEQYF; CDR3nt: TGTGCCAGCAGCGATGGGGGGAGCTCCTACGAGCAGTACTTC
abundance: -; j_gene: TRBJ1-2; d_gene: -; v_gene: TRBV30; CDR3aa: CAWSVTLGGMGGYTF; CDR3nt: TGTGCCTGGAGTGTGACGCTCGGGGGTATGGGGGGCTACACCTTC
abundance: few; j_gene: TRBJ2-1; d_gene: TRBD2; v_gene: TRBV7-2; CDR3aa: CASSLSGGYNEQFF; CDR3nt: TGTGCCAGCAGCTTGAGCGGGGGCTACAATGAGCAGTTCTTC
abundance: -; j_gene: TRBJ1-4; d_gene: TRBD1; v_gene: TRBV7-8; CDR3aa: CASSVGQGNEKLFF; CDR3nt: TGTGCCAGCAGTGTGGGACAGGGTAATGAAAAACTGTTTTTT
abundance: -; j_gene: TRBJ2-5; d_gene: TRBD2; v_gene: TRBV7-8; CDR3aa: CASSLAFRLAVEETQYF; CDR3nt: TGTGCCAGCAGCTTAGCGTTTAGGCTAGCGGTAGAAGAGACCCAGTACTTC
abundance: many; j_gene: TRBJ1-5; d_gene: TRBD1; v_gene: TRBV4-2; CDR3aa: CASSQDSRGLSQPQHF; CDR3nt: TGTGCCAGCAGCCAAGATTCCAGGGGGTTGAGTCAGCCCCAGCATTTT
abundance: -; j_gene: TRBJ1-3; d_gene: -; v_gene: TRBV9; CDR3aa: CASSVGQGVTSGNTIYF; CDR3nt: TGTGCCAGCAGCGTAGGTCAAGGGGTAACCTCTGGAAACACCATATATTTT
abundance: -; j_gene: TRBJ2-2; d_gene: -; v_gene: TRBV2; CDR3aa: CASNGGVAGELFF; CDR3nt: TGTGCCAGCAACGGAGGAGTGGCTGGGGAGCTGTTTTTT
abundance: -; j_gene: TRBJ1-5; d_gene: TRBD1; v_gene: TRBV19; CDR3aa: CASEPIRGQGGQPQHF; CDR3nt: TGTGCCAGTGAACCTATACGCGGACAGGGTGGTCAGCCCCAGCATTTT
abundance: -; j_gene: TRBJ2-1; d_gene: TRBD2; v_gene: TRBV3-1/TRBV3-2; CDR3aa: CASSQEGRRLAGGPVDEQFF; CDR3nt: TGTGCCAGCAGCCAGGAGGGGAGGAGACTAGCGGGGGGGCCTGTAGATGAGCAGTTCTTC
abundance: -; j_gene: TRBJ2-3; d_gene: TRBD2; v_gene: TRBV7-9; CDR3aa: CASSLGGGRSQYF; CDR3nt: TGTGCCAGCAGCTTAGGTGGCGGGAGATCGCAGTATTTT
abundance: -; j_gene: TRBJ2-2; d_gene: -; v_gene: TRBV5-1; CDR3aa: CASSLAWFSRRGELFF; CDR3nt: TGCGCCAGCAGCTTGGCATGGTTTAGTCGTCGTGGGGAGCTGTTTTTT
abundance: -; j_gene: TRBJ2-7; d_gene: -; v_gene: TRBV4-1; CDR3aa: CASSRQGQPRNEQYF; CDR3nt: TGCGCCAGCAGCCGACAAGGACAGCCGCGGAACGAGCAGTACTTC
abundance: -; j_gene: TRBJ2-7; d_gene: -; v_gene: TRBV12-3/TRBV12-4; CDR3aa: CASRKTGTYEQYF; CDR3nt: TGTGCCAGCAGAAAGACGGGTACCTACGAGCAGTACTTC
abundance: -; j_gene: TRBJ2-1; d_gene: TRBD2; v_gene: TRBV11-2; CDR3aa: CATKPGLASNEQFF; CDR3nt: TGTGCCACTAAACCGGGACTAGCTTCCAATGAGCAGTTCTTC
abundance: -; j_gene: TRBJ2-1; d_gene: TRBD2; v_gene: TRBV5-8; CDR3aa: CASSLGLAEYNEQFF; CDR3nt: TGTGCCAGCAGCTTGGGGCTAGCGGAGTACAATGAGCAGTTCTTC
abundance: -; j_gene: TRBJ2-2; d_gene: TRBD2; v_gene: TRBV18; CDR3aa: CASSPGLAGRTGELFF; CDR3nt: TGTGCCAGCTCACCAGGACTAGCGGGGAGGACCGGGGAGCTGTTTTTT
abundance: -; j_gene: TRBJ1-6; d_gene: TRBD1; v_gene: TRBV3-1/TRBV3-2; CDR3aa: CASSQDCDRDNSPLHF; CDR3nt: TGTGCCAGCAGCCAAGATTGCGACAGGGATAATTCACCCCTCCACTTT
abundance: -; j_gene: TRBJ2-7; d_gene: -; v_gene: TRBV20-1; CDR3aa: CSASSGRETVGAYEQYF; CDR3nt: TGCAGTGCTAGTTCCGGGCGGGAAACAGTCGGGGCCTACGAGCAGTACTTC
abundance: -; j_gene: TRBJ1-4; d_gene: TRBD1; v_gene: TRBV5-8; CDR3aa: CASPRDRVYEKLFF; CDR3nt: TGTGCCAGCCCTCGGGACAGGGTTTATGAAAAACTGTTTTTT
abundance: once; j_gene: TRBJ1-2; d_gene: TRBD1; v_gene: TRBV5-1; CDR3aa: CASSLDGTGRLKGTF; CDR3nt: TGCGCCAGCAGCCTGGACGGGACAGGGCGACTCAAAGGCACCTTC
abundance: -; j_gene: TRBJ2-7; d_gene: -; v_gene: TRBV21-1; CDR3aa: CASSPRRDGNYEQYF; CDR3nt: TGTGCCAGCAGCCCTAGGCGGGACGGCAACTACGAGCAGTACTTC
abundance: -; j_gene: TRBJ2-1; d_gene: TRBD2; v_gene: TRBV20-1; CDR3aa: CSASFRTSGPYNEQFF; CDR3nt: TGCAGTGCTAGTTTCCGGACTAGCGGCCCCTACAATGAGCAGTTCTTC
abundance: -; j_gene: TRBJ2-1; d_gene: TRBD2; v_gene: TRBV5-6; CDR3aa: CASSLVGGKTNEQFF; CDR3nt: TGTGCCAGCAGCTTGGTCGGGGGGAAGACAAATGAGCAGTTCTTC
abundance: once; j_gene: TRBJ2-7; d_gene: -; v_gene: TRBV6-5; CDR3aa: CASSLTGYEQYF; CDR3nt: TGTGCCAGCAGTTTAACAGGCTACGAGCAGTACTTC
abundance: -; j_gene: TRBJ2-5; d_gene: -; v_gene: TRBV5-1; CDR3aa: CASSFITGIKETQYF; CDR3nt: TGCGCCAGCAGCTTCATCACGGGGATTAAAGAGACCCAGTACTTC
abundance: -; j_gene: TRBJ2-2; d_gene: -; v_gene: TRBV5-1; CDR3aa: CASSFTGNTGELFF; CDR3nt: TGCGCCAGCAGCTTCACCGGGAACACCGGGGAGCTGTTTTTT
abundance: once; j_gene: TRBJ2-1; d_gene: -; v_gene: TRBV5-4; CDR3aa: CASSLRTTYNEQFF; CDR3nt: TGTGCCAGCAGCTTGAGGACAACCTACAATGAGCAGTTCTTC
abundance: -; j_gene: TRBJ1-1; d_gene: -; v_gene: TRBV7-5; CDR3aa: CVRSLIQGDYTEAFF; CDR3nt: TGTGTCAGAAGCCTCATCCAGGGGGATTATACTGAAGCTTTCTTT
abundance: -; j_gene: TRBJ1-2; d_gene: -; v_gene: TRBV27; CDR3aa: CASSSFRENYGYTF; CDR3nt: TGTGCCAGCAGTTCGTTCAGGGAAAACTATGGCTACACCTTC
abundance: -; j_gene: TRBJ1-4; d_gene: -; v_gene: TRBV19; CDR3aa: CASSADTPTNEKLFF; CDR3nt: TGTGCCAGTAGTGCGGACACCCCAACTAATGAAAAACTGTTTTTT
abundance: once; j_gene: TRBJ2-7; d_gene: TRBD2; v_gene: TRBV11-3; CDR3aa: CASSDGLAGSSYEQYF; CDR3nt: TGTGCCAGCAGCGACGGACTAGCGGGATCTTCCTACGAGCAGTACTTC
abundance: -; j_gene: TRBJ2-2; d_gene: TRBD2; v_gene: TRBV29-1; CDR3aa: CSARGGTGELFF; CDR3nt: TGCAGCGCCCGGGGGGGCACCGGGGAGCTGTTTTTT